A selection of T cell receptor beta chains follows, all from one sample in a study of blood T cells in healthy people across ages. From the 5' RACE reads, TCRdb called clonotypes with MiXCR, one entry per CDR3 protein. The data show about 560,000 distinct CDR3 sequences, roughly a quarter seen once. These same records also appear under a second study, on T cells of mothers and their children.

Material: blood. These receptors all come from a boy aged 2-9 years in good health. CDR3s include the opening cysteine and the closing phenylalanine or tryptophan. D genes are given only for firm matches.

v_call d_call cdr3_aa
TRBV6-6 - CASSDRRERGYTF
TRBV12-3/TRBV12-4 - CASSLVRSTDTQYF
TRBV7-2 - CASSLNRVNTEAFF
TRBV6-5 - CASGPGGYYEQYF
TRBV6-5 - CASSYFPGTGANVLTF
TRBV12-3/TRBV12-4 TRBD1 CASSLSRQGAGYTF
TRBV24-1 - CATSDGTPYQETQYF
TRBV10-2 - CASRLAPYEQYF
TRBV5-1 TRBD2 CASSMGLAGRETQYF
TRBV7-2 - CASSLVLQNIQYF
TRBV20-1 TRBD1 CSARVTGTYGYTF
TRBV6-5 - CASSYHRVNTEAFF
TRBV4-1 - CASSRTRDGGNEQFF
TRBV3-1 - CASSLGGENGELFF
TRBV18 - CASSPGFPYEQYF
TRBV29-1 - CSVAPGPQIYNEQFF
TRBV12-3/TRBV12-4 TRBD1 CASIPDRGETQYF
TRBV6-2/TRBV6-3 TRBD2 CASSSLTSGRETQYF
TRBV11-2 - CASRLAGGSYNEQFF
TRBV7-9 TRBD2 CASTAGTNQYF
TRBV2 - CASSGYKPGETQYF
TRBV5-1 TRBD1 CASSSGTGGSNEQFF
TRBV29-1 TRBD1 CSVRTGAGEKLFF
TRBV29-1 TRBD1 CSVEDPTGVLDEQFF
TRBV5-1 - CASSQENNEKLFF
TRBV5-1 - CASSLAVGQISYEQYF
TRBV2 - CASSSDRSTGELFF
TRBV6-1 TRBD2 CASGDLAGARYNEQFF
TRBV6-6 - CASSYLGEGEQYF
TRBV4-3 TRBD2 CASSQVWELAGGTDTQYF
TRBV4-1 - CASSRRLITDTQYF
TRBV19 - CASSLMDTEAFF
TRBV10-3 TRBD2 CAISEASGVQGNYNEQFF
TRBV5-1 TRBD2 CASTRTSGGVEEQFF
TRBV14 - CASSQDTWAGELFF
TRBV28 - CASRATLREPYNEQFF
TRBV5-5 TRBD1 CASSQTGGLNTEAFF
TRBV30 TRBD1 CAWRGQGAYGYTF
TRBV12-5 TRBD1 CASGLGTGDGYTF
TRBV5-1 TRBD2 CASSRATSLVVIQYF